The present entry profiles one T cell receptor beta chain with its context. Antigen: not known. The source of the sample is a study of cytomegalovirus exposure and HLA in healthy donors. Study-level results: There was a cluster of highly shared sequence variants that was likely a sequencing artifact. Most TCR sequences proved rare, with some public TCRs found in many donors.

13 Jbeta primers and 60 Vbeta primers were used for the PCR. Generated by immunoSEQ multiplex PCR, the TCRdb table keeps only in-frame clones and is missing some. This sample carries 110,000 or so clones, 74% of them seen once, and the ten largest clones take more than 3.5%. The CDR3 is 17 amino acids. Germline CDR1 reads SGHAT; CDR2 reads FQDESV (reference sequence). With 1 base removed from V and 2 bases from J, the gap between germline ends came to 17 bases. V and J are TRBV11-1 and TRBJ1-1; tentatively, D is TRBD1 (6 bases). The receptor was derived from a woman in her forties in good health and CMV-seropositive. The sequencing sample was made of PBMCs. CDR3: CASSLEARGWVNTEAFF. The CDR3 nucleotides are TGTGCCAGCAGCTTAGAGGCCAGGGGATGGGTTAACACTGAAGCTTTCTTT.